These T cell receptor beta chains were read from a single sample in a study of blood T cell repertoires in COVID-19. TCRdb's copy holds only in-frame clones and misses some; the assay was immunoSEQ multiplex PCR. The sample shows 160,000 or so clones, 89% of them seen only once. The sequencing sample was made of peripheral blood. These receptors all come from a man aged 60-69 years with acute or convalescent COVID-19. Both conserved end residues are part of each CDR3. The D gene is left open where the match is weak. A row's size may be missing; if present it is once, few, many or a size class.

J gene,V gene,clone size,D gene,CDR3 protein,CDR3 DNA
TRBJ2-7,TRBV5-1,.,.,CASSWNEQKSSYEQYF,TGCGCCAGCAGCTGGAATGAACAGAAGAGCTCCTACGAGCAGTACTTC
TRBJ2-2,TRBV6-1,.,.,CASSDPGNTGELFF,TGTGCCAGCAGTGACCCAGGGAACACCGGGGAGCTGTTTTTT
TRBJ2-5,TRBV2,once,.,CASRRTPGGETQYF,TGTGCCAGCAGAAGGACGCCCGGAGGGGAGACCCAGTACTTC
TRBJ2-2,TRBV5-1,.,.,CASSLSGLGAAGELFF,TGCGCCAGCAGCTTGTCAGGGTTGGGGGCCGCGGGGGAGCTGTTTTTT
TRBJ2-7,TRBV3-1/TRBV3-2,once,.,CASSRPLPGRGRLEQYF,TGTGCCAGCAGCCGACCTTTACCTGGCAGGGGGAGGCTCGAGCAGTACTTC
TRBJ1-5,TRBV9,.,.,CASSADAGNQPQHF,TGTGCCAGCAGCGCTGACGCGGGCAATCAGCCCCAGCATTTT
TRBJ2-7,TRBV5-1,.,TRBD1,CASSSTGNYEQYF,TGCGCCAGCAGCTCGACAGGGAACTACGAGCAGTACTTC
TRBJ1-5,TRBV27,.,.,CASSNPRTGNQPQHF,TGTGCCAGCAGTAACCCGCGGACAGGCAATCAGCCCCAGCATTTT
TRBJ2-1,TRBV30,.,TRBD1,CAGVSGQGGNEQFF,TGTGCCGGCGTTTCGGGACAGGGAGGGAATGAGCAGTTCTTC
TRBJ1-1,TRBV6-5,.,.,CASSYSPGGATEAFF,TGTGCCAGCAGTTACAGCCCGGGGGGGGCGACTGAAGCTTTCTTT
TRBJ1-4,TRBV2,.,.,CASTRQINEKLFF,TGTGCCAGCACGAGACAGATTAATGAAAAACTGTTTTTT
TRBJ1-6,TRBV18,.,.,CASSVSTRENSPLHF,TGTGCCAGCTCAGTTTCTACCAGGGAAAATTCACCCCTCCACTTT
TRBJ1-2,TRBV30,.,.,CAWRNKGRRVGGYTF,TGTGCCTGGAGAAACAAGGGCAGGAGGGTAGGAGGCTACACCTTC
TRBJ1-4,TRBV5-4,.,TRBD1,CASNHWGQGEKLFF,TGTGCCAGCAACCATTGGGGACAGGGAGAAAAACTGTTTTTT
TRBJ1-6,TRBV6-5,once,TRBD1,CASKVTGTGDSPLHF,TGTGCCAGCAAGGTGACCGGGACAGGGGATTCACCCCTCCACTTT
TRBJ1-1,TRBV25-1,.,.,CASSEYIPPGEAFF,TGTGCCAGCAGTGAATATATTCCCCCCGGGGAAGCTTTCTTT
TRBJ2-1,TRBV7-7,.,TRBD1,CASSLGRTGGNEQFF,TGTGCCAGCAGCTTAGGGAGGACAGGGGGCAATGAGCAGTTCTTC
TRBJ2-5,TRBV7-2,once,TRBD2,CASSPGLAGETQYF,TGTGCCAGCAGCCCTGGACTAGCGGGAGAGACCCAGTACTTC
TRBJ2-7,TRBV6-5,.,TRBD1,CASSYDRGRVYEQYF,TGTGCCAGCAGTTACGACAGGGGGCGCGTCTACGAGCAGTACTTC
TRBJ2-1,TRBV28,.,.,CASNQGSYNEQFF,TGTGCCAGCAATCAGGGTTCCTACAATGAGCAGTTCTTC
TRBJ2-7,TRBV4-3,.,.,CASSQDGRSYEQYF,TGCGCCAGCAGCCAAGATGGCAGAAGCTACGAGCAGTACTTC
TRBJ2-7,TRBV7-2,.,TRBD1,CASSLVWDSYEQYF,TGTGCCAGCAGCTTAGTTTGGGACAGCTACGAGCAGTACTTC
TRBJ1-2,TRBV6-5,.,.,CASSRRHPDGYGYTF,TGTGCCAGCAGTAGGCGGCACCCGGATGGCTATGGCTACACCTTC
TRBJ1-2,TRBV5-5,.,TRBD1,CASSPQSGQAREYGYTF,TGTGCCAGCAGCCCTCAATCTGGACAGGCCCGAGAGTATGGCTACACCTTC
TRBJ1-2,TRBV5-4,.,.,CASSPEGYTGGYTF,TGTGCCAGCAGCCCGGAGGGGTACACGGGAGGCTACACCTTC
TRBJ1-2,TRBV27,.,TRBD1,CASSLSWRQGAAGTYGYTF,TGTGCCAGCAGTTTATCATGGAGACAGGGGGCCGCGGGAACCTATGGCTACACCTTC
TRBJ1-6,TRBV3-1/TRBV3-2,.,.,CASSDRRDNSPLHF,TGTGCCAGCAGCGACCGACGGGATAATTCACCCCTCCACTTT
TRBJ2-7,TRBV12-5,.,.,CASQPDGGGTSYEQYF,TGTGCTAGTCAACCCGACGGTGGGGGGACCTCCTACGAGCAGTACTTC
TRBJ1-2,TRBV4-2,.,.,CASSEILGANYGYTF,TGTGCCAGCAGCGAGATCTTAGGGGCGAACTATGGCTACACCTTC
TRBJ1-4,TRBV3-1/TRBV3-2,.,.,CASSQDQGEKLFF,TGTGCCAGCAGCCAAGATCAGGGTGAAAAACTGTTTTTT
TRBJ2-2,TRBV30,.,TRBD2,CAWRRPPASGGGELFF,TGTGCCTGGAGGAGGCCCCCGGCTAGCGGGGGCGGGGAGCTGTTTTTT
TRBJ2-1,TRBV14,.,TRBD2,CASSQAQAGEGNEQFF,TGTGCCAGCAGCCAAGCGCAAGCGGGGGAGGGCAATGAGCAGTTCTTC
TRBJ2-7,TRBV6-1,.,TRBD1,CASSEAGTGPYEQYF,TGTGCCAGCAGTGAAGCCGGGACAGGGCCCTACGAGCAGTACTTC
TRBJ2-3,TRBV6-5,.,.,CASKTGNKDTQYF,TGTGCCAGCAAGACGGGGAATAAGGATACGCAGTATTTT
TRBJ1-2,TRBV19,.,TRBD1,CASTPGQGNYGYTF,TGTGCCAGTACTCCGGGACAGGGGAACTATGGCTACACCTTC
TRBJ2-2,TRBV24-1,.,.,CATSALPGELFF,TGTGCCACCAGTGCCCTTCCCGGGGAGCTGTTTTTT
TRBJ1-1,TRBV30,.,TRBD1,CAWSEGGSTEAFF,TGTGCCTGGAGTGAAGGGGGCTCGACTGAAGCTTTCTTT
TRBJ1-4,TRBV15,.,TRBD1,CATRGGTGNAGEKLFF,TGTGCCACCAGGGGTGGGACAGGGAATGCGGGCGAAAAACTGTTTTTT
TRBJ2-7,TRBV28,.,.,CASTPPGQGTEQYF,TGTGCCAGTACACCTCCGGGACAAGGGACGGAGCAGTACTTC
TRBJ1-2,TRBV5-8,.,.,CASSFPRGSYTF,TGTGCCAGCAGCTTCCCGAGAGGGTCCTACACCTTC
TRBJ2-6,TRBV7-9,.,.,CASSVGANVLTF,TGTGCCAGCAGCGTAGGGGCCAACGTCCTGACTTTC
TRBJ2-5,TRBV14,few,.,CASSRAITGTQYF,TGTGCCAGCAGCCGAGCCATCACAGGGACCCAGTACTTC
TRBJ1-5,TRBV19,.,.,CASSYGGGSSNQPQHF,TGTGCCAGTAGTTATGGTGGTGGGAGTTCTAATCAGCCCCAGCATTTT
TRBJ1-1,TRBV15,.,.,CATSTQTEKNTEAFF,TGTGCCACCAGCACACAGACAGAGAAAAACACTGAAGCTTTCTTT
TRBJ2-7,TRBV21-1,.,.,CASSKSRGLEGTGSYEQYF,TGTGCCAGCAGCAAATCCCGAGGTCTCGAGGGGACAGGTTCCTACGAGCAGTACTTC
TRBJ1-2,TRBV3-1/TRBV3-2,.,.,CASSQNPGTPANYGYTF,TGTGCCAGCAGCCAGAACCCGGGGACACCCGCTAACTATGGCTACACCTTC
TRBJ1-6,TRBV2,.,.,CASREGNSPLHF,TGTGCCAGCAGGGAGGGTAATTCACCCCTCCACTTT
TRBJ1-2,TRBV19,.,.,CASSRDPSGGYTF,TGTGCCAGTAGTCGAGACCCCTCGGGTGGCTACACCTTC
TRBJ1-6,TRBV30,once,TRBD1,CAWRGTALGTLHF,TGTGCCTGGAGGGGGACAGCACTCGGCACCCTCCACTTT
TRBJ1-4,TRBV3-1/TRBV3-2,.,TRBD1,CASSSGQGTPTNEKLFF,TGTGCCAGCAGCTCGGGACAGGGGACGCCAACTAATGAAAAACTGTTTTTT
TRBJ1-2,TRBV5-1,.,TRBD1,CASSLGQGSVSGGYTF,TGCGCCAGCAGCCTCGGACAGGGGTCGGTTAGTGGTGGCTACACCTTC
TRBJ2-1,TRBV27,.,.,CASSPPSGTRTYNEQFF,TGTGCCAGCAGTCCCCCATCCGGGACACGGACCTACAATGAGCAGTTCTTC
TRBJ2-7,TRBV7-8,.,TRBD1,CASSLAPFGQGYSYEQYF,TGTGCCAGCAGCTTAGCGCCCTTCGGACAGGGCTACTCCTACGAGCAGTACTTC
TRBJ2-7,TRBV24-1,.,.,CATSDDISPASYEQYF,TGTGCCACCAGTGACGACATCTCCCCAGCCTCCTACGAGCAGTACTTC
TRBJ1-1,TRBV6-5,.,.,CASSHRGGRGTEAFF,TGTGCCAGCAGCCATCGTGGAGGGCGGGGAACTGAAGCTTTCTTT